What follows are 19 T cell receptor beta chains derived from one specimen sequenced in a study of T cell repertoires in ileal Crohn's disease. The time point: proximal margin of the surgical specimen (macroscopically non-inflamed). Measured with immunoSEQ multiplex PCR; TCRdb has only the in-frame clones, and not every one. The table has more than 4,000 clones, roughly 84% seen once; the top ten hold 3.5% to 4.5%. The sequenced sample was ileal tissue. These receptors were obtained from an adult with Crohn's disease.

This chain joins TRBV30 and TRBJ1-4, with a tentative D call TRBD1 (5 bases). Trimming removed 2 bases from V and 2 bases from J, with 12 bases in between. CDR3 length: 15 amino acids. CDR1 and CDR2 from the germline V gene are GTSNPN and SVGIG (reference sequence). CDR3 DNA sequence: TGTGCCTGGAGTCCCCATTCAGGGACTAATGAAAAACTGTTTTTT. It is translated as CAWSPHSGTNEKLFF. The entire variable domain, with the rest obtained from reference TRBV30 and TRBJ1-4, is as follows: SQTIHQWPATLVQPVGSPLSLECTVEGTSNPNLYWYRQAAGRGLQLLFYSVGIGQISSEVPQNLSASRPQDRQFILSSKKLLLSDSGFYLCAWSPHSGTNEKLFFGSGTQLSVL.

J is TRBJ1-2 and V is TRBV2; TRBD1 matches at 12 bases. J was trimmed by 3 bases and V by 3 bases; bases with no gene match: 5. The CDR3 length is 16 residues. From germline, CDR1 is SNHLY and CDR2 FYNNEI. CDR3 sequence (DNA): TGTGCCAGCAGTGATGGGACAGGGGGCGCCTACTATGGCTACACCTTC. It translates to CASSDGTGGAYYGYTF.

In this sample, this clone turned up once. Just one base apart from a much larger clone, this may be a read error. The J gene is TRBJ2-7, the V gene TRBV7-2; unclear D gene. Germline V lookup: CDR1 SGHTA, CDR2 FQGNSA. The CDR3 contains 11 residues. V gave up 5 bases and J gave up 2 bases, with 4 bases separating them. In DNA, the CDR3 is TGTGCCAGCAGCGCGGCCTACGAGCAGTACTTC. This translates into CASSAAYEQYF. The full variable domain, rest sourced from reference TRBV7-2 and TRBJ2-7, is GAGVSQSPSNKVTEKGKDVELRCDPISGHTALYWYRQSLGQGLEFLIYFQGNSAPDKSGLPSDRFSAERTGGSVSTLTIQRTQQEDSAVYLCASSAAYEQYFGPGTRLTVT.

CDR3 amino acids: CASSFGRSSGNTIYF. CDR3 in DNA: TGTGCCAGCAGTTTCGGGAGGAGCTCTGGAAACACCATATATTTT. V is TRBV27 and J is TRBJ1-3; D remains ambiguous. Germline V lookup: CDR1 MNHEY, CDR2 SMNVEV (reference sequence). This CDR3 region has 15 residues. Deletions cut 3 bases from V and 0 bases from J, with 9 bases between.

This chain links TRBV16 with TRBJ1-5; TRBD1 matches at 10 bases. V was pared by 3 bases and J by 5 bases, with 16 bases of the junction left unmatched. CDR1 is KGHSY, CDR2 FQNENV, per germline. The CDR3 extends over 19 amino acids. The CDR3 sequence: CASSQPGQGTKSSYQPQHF. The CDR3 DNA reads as TGTGCCAGCAGCCAGCCGGGACAGGGGACGAAATCATCCTATCAGCCCCAGCATTTT.

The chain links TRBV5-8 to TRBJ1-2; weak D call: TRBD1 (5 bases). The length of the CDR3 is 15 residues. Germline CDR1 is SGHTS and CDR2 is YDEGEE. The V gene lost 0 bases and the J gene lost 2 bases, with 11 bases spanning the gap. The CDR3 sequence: CASSLVVRANYGYTF. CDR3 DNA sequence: TGTGCCAGCAGCTTGGTGGTCAGGGCAAACTATGGCTACACCTTC.

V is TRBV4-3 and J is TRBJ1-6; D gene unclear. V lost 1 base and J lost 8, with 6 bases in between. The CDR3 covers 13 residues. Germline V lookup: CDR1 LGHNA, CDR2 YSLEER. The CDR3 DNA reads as TGCGCCAGCAGCCAAGTTGAAGATTCACCCCTCCACTTT. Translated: CASSQVEDSPLHF.

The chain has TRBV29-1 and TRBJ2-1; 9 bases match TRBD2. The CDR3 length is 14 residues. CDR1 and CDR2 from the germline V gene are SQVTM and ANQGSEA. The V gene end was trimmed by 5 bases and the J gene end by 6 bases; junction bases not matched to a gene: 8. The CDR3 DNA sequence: TGCAGCGTTCGAGTCGCGGGAGGGGTCAATGAGCAGTTCTTC. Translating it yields CSVRVAGGVNEQFF.

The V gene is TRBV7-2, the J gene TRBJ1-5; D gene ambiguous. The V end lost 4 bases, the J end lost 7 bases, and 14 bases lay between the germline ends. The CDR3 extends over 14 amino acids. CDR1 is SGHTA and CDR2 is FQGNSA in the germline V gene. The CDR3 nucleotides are TGTGCCAGCAGCTCCCGGGTGGGTGACCAGCCCCAGCATTTT. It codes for CASSSRVGDQPQHF.

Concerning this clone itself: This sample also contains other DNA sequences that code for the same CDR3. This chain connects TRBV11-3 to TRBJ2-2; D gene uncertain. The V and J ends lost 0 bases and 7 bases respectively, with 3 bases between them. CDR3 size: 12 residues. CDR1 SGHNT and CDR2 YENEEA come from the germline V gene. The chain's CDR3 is CASSLDLGELFF. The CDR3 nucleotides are TGTGCCAGCAGCTTAGATCTCGGGGAGCTGTTTTTT.

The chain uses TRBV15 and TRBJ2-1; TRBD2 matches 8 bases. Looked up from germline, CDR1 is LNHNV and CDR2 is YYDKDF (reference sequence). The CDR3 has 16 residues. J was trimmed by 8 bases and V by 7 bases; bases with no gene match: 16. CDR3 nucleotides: TGTGCCACCACCGGGCACACGGCGGGAGGAGGCGATGAGCAGTTCTTC. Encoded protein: CATTGHTAGGGDEQFF.

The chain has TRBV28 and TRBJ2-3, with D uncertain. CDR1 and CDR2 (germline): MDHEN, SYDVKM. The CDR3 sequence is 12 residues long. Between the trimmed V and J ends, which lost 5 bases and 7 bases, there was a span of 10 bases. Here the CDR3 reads CASSGDGNTQYF. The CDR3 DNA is TGTGCCAGCAGTGGAGATGGGAATACGCAGTATTTT.

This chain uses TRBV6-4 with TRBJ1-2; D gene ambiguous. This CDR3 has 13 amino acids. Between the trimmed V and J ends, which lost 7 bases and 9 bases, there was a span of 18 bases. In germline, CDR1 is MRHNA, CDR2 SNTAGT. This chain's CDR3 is CASIPRWLESYTF. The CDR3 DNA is TGTGCCAGCATCCCTCGCTGGTTAGAAAGCTACACCTTC.

In nucleotides, the CDR3 is TGTGCCTCACAAGGCGCGGGCCGGTACGAGCAGTACTTC. Translating gives CASQGAGRYEQYF. The chain carries TRBV30 and TRBJ2-7; the D gene is possibly TRBD2 (5 bases). Between the trimmed V and J ends, which lost 7 bases and 4 bases, there was a span of 17 bases. The CDR3 totals 13 residues. Germline V gene data show CDR1 as GTSNPN and CDR2 as SVGIG (reference sequence). The complete variable domain, with remaining parts taken from reference TRBV30 and TRBJ2-7, reads SQTIHQWPATLVQPVGSPLSLECTVEGTSNPNLYWYRQAAGRGLQLLFYSVGIGQISSEVPQNLSASRPQDRQFILSSKKLLLSDSGFYLCASQGAGRYEQYFGPGTRLTVT.

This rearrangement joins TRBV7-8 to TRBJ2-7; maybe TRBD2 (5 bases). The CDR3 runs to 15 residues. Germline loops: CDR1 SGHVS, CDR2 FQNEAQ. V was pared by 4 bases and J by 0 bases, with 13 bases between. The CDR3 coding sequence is TGTGCCAGCAGCTCTGGACGGGGAAGCTCCTACGAGCAGTACTTC. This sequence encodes CASSSGRGSSYEQYF.

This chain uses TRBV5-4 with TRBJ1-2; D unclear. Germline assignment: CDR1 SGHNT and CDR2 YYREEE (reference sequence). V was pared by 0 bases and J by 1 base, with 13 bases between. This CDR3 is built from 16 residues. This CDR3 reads CASSLEIGGVNYGYTF. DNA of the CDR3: TGTGCCAGCAGCTTGGAGATAGGTGGGGTTAACTATGGCTACACCTTC.

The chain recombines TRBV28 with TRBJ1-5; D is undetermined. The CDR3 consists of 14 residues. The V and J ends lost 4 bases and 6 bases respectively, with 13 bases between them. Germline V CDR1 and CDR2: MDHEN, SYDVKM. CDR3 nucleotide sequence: TGTGCCAGCAGTTCTGGCCCTTTTGGTCAGCCCCAGCATTTT. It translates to CASSSGPFGQPQHF.

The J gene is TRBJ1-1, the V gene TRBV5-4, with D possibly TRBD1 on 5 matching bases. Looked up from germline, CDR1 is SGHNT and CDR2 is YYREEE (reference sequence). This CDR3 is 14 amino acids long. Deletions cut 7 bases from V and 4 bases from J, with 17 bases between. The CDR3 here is CASRSLGRATEAFF. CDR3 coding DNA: TGTGCCAGCCGCTCGCTGGGGCGGGCCACTGAAGCTTTCTTT.

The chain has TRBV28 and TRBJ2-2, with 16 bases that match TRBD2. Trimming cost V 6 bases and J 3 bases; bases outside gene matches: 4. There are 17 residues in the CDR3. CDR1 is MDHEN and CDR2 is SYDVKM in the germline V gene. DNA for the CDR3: TGTGCCAGCAGCCGGGGACTAGCGGGAGGGTACACCGGGGAGCTGTTTTTT. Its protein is CASSRGLAGGYTGELFF.